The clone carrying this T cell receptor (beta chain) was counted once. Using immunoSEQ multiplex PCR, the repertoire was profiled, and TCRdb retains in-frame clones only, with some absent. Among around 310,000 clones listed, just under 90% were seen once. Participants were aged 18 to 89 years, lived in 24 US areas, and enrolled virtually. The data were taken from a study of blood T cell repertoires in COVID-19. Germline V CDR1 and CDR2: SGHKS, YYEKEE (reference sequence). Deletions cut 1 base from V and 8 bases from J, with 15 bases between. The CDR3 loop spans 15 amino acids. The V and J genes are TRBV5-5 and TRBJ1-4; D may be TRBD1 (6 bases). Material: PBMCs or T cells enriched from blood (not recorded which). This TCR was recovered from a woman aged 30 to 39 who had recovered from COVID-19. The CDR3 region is CASSLTSQGREKLFF. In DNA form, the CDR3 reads TGTGCCAGCAGCTTGACTTCACAGGGACGCGAAAAACTGTTTTTT.